This T cell receptor beta chain was documented in a study of T-cell memory formation after mild COVID-19. TCRdb independently ran MiXCR on the 5' RACE reads; one entry per CDR3 protein. The table includes 450,000 or so distinct CDR3 sequences, 20% to 30% detected once. CDR1 SQVTM and CDR2 ANQGSEA come from the germline V gene. The V and J ends lost 4 bases and 4 bases respectively, with 15 bases between them. The CDR3 sequence is 14 residues long. Sample: PBMCs or a T cell subset sorted from them (not recorded which). The receptor comes from an adult woman who had mild COVID-19 (a few samples of this study predate the infection). Cell type and time point are not known. This sequence joins TRBV29-1 and TRBJ2-3; no firm D call. DNA of the CDR3: TGCAGCGTTGGGTATCGTTCGGGCGCAGATACGCAGTATTTT. This sequence encodes CSVGYRSGADTQYF.